These 4 T cell receptor beta chains came from one sample sequenced in a study of cytomegalovirus exposure and HLA in healthy donors. Repertoires were generated with immunoSEQ multiplex PCR, while TCRdb's copy carries only in-frame clones and drops some. Seen here are tens of thousands of clones, 88% observed once, and the top ten hold 6% to 8%. The sequenced sample was PBMCs. These receptor sequences come from a woman between 25 and 40 years old in good health and CMV-seronegative.

The chain is built from TRBV2 and TRBJ2-1; D is perhaps TRBD2 (6 bases). V lost 4 bases and J lost 7, with 11 bases in between. Germline assignment: CDR1 SNHLY and CDR2 FYNNEI. This CDR3 comprises 13 residues. CDR3 sequence: CASSVGGGNEQFF. The CDR3 DNA sequence: TGTGCCAGCAGTGTTGGAGGAGGGAATGAGCAGTTCTTC.

DNA for the CDR3: TGTGCCAGCAGTTCGACAGGAGCTAATCAGCCCCAGCATTTT. Translated: CASSSTGANQPQHF. V gene TRBV28 combines with J gene TRBJ1-5; TRBD1 is a possible D gene (6 bases). The CDR3 sequence is 14 residues long. The germline V and J ends were trimmed by 4 bases and 4 bases, with 11 bases remaining between them. Looked up from germline, CDR1 is MDHEN and CDR2 is SYDVKM.

The chain joins TRBV5-1 to TRBJ1-1; 7 bases are a match to TRBD1. Trimming took 3 bases from V and 4 from J; bases not matched to a gene: 9. The germline CDR1 and CDR2 sequences are SGHRS and YFSETQ. The CDR3 has 15 amino acids. Here the CDR3 reads CASSSLDNRGTEAFF. CDR3 DNA sequence: TGCGCCAGCAGCTCGTTAGATAACAGGGGCACTGAAGCTTTCTTT.

CDR3 bases: TGCGCCAGCAGCCAAGATTCACCCCGTCAGGAGCAGTTCTTC. Translation: CASSQDSPRQEQFF. The chain joins TRBV4-3 to TRBJ2-1; D gene ambiguous. The V gene lost 0 bases and the J gene lost 10 bases, with 13 bases spanning the gap. CDR1 is LGHNA, CDR2 YSLEER, per germline. The CDR3 has 14 residues.